This T cell receptor beta chain was identified during a study of blood T cell repertoires in COVID-19. In the study overall: The United States, Italy and Spain were the sources of the acute and convalescent COVID-19 samples. PBMCs, B-cell-depleted T cells, or T cells were the source of the cDNA or gDNA that made up the material.

Per the original data handling: Estimation of nucleated cell counts relied on the amplification of reference gene primers. Using immunoSEQ multiplex PCR, the repertoire was profiled, and TCRdb retains in-frame clones only, with some absent. D and trimming come from the DNA, and the V and J calls and clone size come from that table. Of some 11,000 clones detected, roughly four fifths appear once; the ten largest clones hold approximately 3.8%. The sequence was obtained from a woman in her sixties with acute or convalescent COVID-19. What was sequenced was peripheral blood.

CDR3 DNA: TGTGCCAGCAGCGCCCGGGACAGGCTAATAGACTACGAGCAGTACTTC. The encoded protein is CASSARDRLIDYEQYF. This sequence joins TRBV21-1 and TRBJ2-7; the DNA was not used to check the table's D call, TRBD1. TRBV21-1 is deemed a pseudogene. This CDR3 region has 16 residues.